Sequencing of this T cell receptor (beta chain) was carried out in a study of CD8 T cells in ankylosing spondylitis. Study conclusions and caveats: Among TCR beta sequences, a motif of eight or nine highly homologous variants appeared characteristic of ankylosing spondylitis blood. From matched ankylosing spondylitis synovial fluid, disease-linked clones were reportedly recovered at significantly enriched levels.

About this clonotype itself: The antigen remains undetermined.

V lost 0 bases and J lost 5; bases outside the gene matches: 6. Germline V gives CDR1 LGHNA, CDR2 YNFKEQ. CDR3 length: 15 amino acids. In making TCR beta libraries, quantitative 5'-RACE with molecular barcodes was used. TCRdb re-called the 5' RACE reads with MiXCR, one entry per CDR3 protein. The table lists some 840,000 distinct CDR3 sequences, 12% of them singletons. Sequencing used blood, either unsorted or a sorted T cell fraction (not recorded which). This clonotype was obtained from a male donor with ankylosing spondylitis. V is TRBV4-2 and J is TRBJ2-5; 7 bases are a match to TRBD1. The chain's CDR3 is CASSQDRGPEETQYF. DNA for the CDR3: TGTGCCAGCAGCCAAGATAGGGGGCCGGAGGAGACCCAGTACTTC.